Shown below are 5 T cell receptor beta chains from a single sample sequenced in a study of cytomegalovirus exposure and HLA in healthy donors. 60 Vbeta and 13 Jbeta primers were used in PCR. Only in-frame clones appear in the TCRdb table, and some are missing; sequencing was by immunoSEQ multiplex PCR. The sample consists of 55,000 to 75,000 clones, about 74% of them appearing once. Specimen: PBMCs. The receptor set was obtained from a human donor in good health.

The chain recombines TRBV6-6 with TRBJ1-4, with 7 bases fitting TRBD1. Trimming removed 7 bases from V and 1 base from J; junction bases left unmatched: 9. This CDR3 has 16 residues. Per germline, CDR1 MNHNY and CDR2 SVGAGI (reference sequence). This chain's CDR3 is CASTSQGIQTNEKLFF. DNA for the CDR3: TGTGCCAGCACCTCACAGGGGATTCAAACTAATGAAAAACTGTTTTTT.

The chain is built from TRBV5-1 and TRBJ2-3; possibly TRBD1 for D (5 bases). The CDR3 is 16 residues long. Germline CDR1 reads SGHRS; CDR2 reads YFSETQ. The V gene lost 2 bases and the J gene lost 6 bases, with 19 bases spanning the gap. CDR3 coding DNA: TGCGCCAGCAGCTTAAATCAGGGATCAGGGCAGGATACGCAGTATTTT. This sequence encodes CASSLNQGSGQDTQYF.

This clone was observed a few times. The J gene is TRBJ2-1, the V gene TRBV5-1, with no clear D. Trimming stripped 4 bases from V and 0 bases from J, with 8 bases between. Germline CDR1 and CDR2: SGHRS and YFSETQ. The CDR3 runs to 14 residues. The CDR3: CASSGGNSYNEQFF. The CDR3 DNA reads as TGCGCCAGCAGCGGCGGAAACTCCTACAATGAGCAGTTCTTC. The variable domain in full, completed from reference TRBV5-1 and TRBJ2-1, reads KAGVTQTPRYLIKTRGQQVTLSCSPISGHRSVSWYQQTPGQGLQFLFEYFSETQRNKGNFPGRFSGRQFSNSRSEMNVSTLELGDSALYLCASSGGNSYNEQFFGPGTRLTVL.

The chain couples TRBV30 to TRBJ2-1; D unclear. Per the germline V gene, CDR1 is GTSNPN and CDR2 is SVGIG (reference sequence). CDR3 length: 12 amino acids. V was trimmed by 5 bases and J by 4 bases, leaving 9 bases between them. The CDR3 DNA sequence: TGTGCCTGGGCCCGCCTATACAATGAGCAGTTCTTC. It codes for CAWARLYNEQFF.

The gene calls are TRBV6-6 and TRBJ2-5, with D unclear. V was clipped by 6 bases and J by 2 bases, with 10 bases between them. The length of the CDR3 is 13 residues. CDR1 and CDR2 (germline): MNHNY, SVGAGI (reference sequence). CDR3 in amino acids: CASSQREQETQYF. The CDR3 bases are TGTGCCAGCAGCCAAAGAGAGCAAGAGACCCAGTACTTC.